This is a list of T cell receptor beta chains from one sample in a study of cytomegalovirus exposure and HLA in healthy donors. Clones were sequenced by immunoSEQ multiplex PCR, and TCRdb holds only the in-frame ones, with some missing. The sample gives about 130,000 clones, approximately 95% of which show up once; 1.7% is in the top ten. The specimen sequenced was PBMCs. The receptors derive from a man aged 18 to 30 in good health and CMV-seronegative. The CDR3 runs from the conserved cysteine through the conserved F or W. Fields, in order: J gene, V gene, clone size, D gene, CDR3 protein, CDR3 DNA. D genes are given only for firm matches. Clone size is shown for a subset of rows, as once, few, many or a class of expanded clone.

>TRBJ1-5|TRBV7-2|NA|NA
CASSEDRNQPQHF
TGTGCCAGCAGCGAGGACAGAAATCAGCCCCAGCATTTT
>TRBJ2-2|TRBV30|NA|NA
CAWTRGPVTGELFF
TGTGCCTGGACCCGGGGTCCGGTCACCGGGGAGCTGTTTTTT
>TRBJ2-1|TRBV5-6|once|NA
CASSSTGLDNEQFF
TGTGCCAGCAGCTCCACGGGACTCGACAATGAGCAGTTCTTC
>TRBJ2-1|TRBV27|NA|TRBD1
CASSLQGDNEQFF
TGTGCCAGCAGTCTCCAGGGGGACAATGAGCAGTTCTTC
>TRBJ2-1|TRBV9|once|NA
CASSVGNSGSSYNEQFF
TGTGCCAGCAGCGTAGGGAATAGCGGTAGCTCCTACAATGAGCAGTTCTTC
>TRBJ2-2|TRBV5-1|once|TRBD2
CASSLLGGGNTGELFF
TGCGCCAGCAGCCTCTTGGGCGGGGGAAACACCGGGGAGCTGTTTTTT
>TRBJ2-3|TRBV7-6|once|NA
CASSLAGSTDTQYF
TGTGCCAGCAGCTTGGCAGGGAGCACAGATACGCAGTATTTT
>TRBJ1-3|TRBV5-1|NA|NA
CASSLQDFSGNTIYF
TGCGCCAGCAGCTTGCAGGATTTCTCTGGAAACACCATATATTTT
>TRBJ1-4|TRBV11-3|NA|NA
CASSAGGVTNEKLFF
TGTGCCAGCAGCGCGGGGGGGGTTACTAATGAAAAACTGTTTTTT
>TRBJ2-7|TRBV29-1|NA|NA
CSVQGLSYEQYF
TGCAGCGTACAGGGACTATCCTACGAGCAGTACTTC
>TRBJ1-5|TRBV6-1|NA|TRBD1
CASSAQTGGDQPQHF
TGTGCCAGCAGTGCCCAGACAGGGGGCGATCAGCCCCAGCATTTT
>TRBJ1-5|TRBV2|NA|TRBD1
CASSLYRGEGGNQPQHF
TGTGCCAGCAGCCTATACAGGGGTGAAGGGGGAAATCAGCCCCAGCATTTT
>TRBJ2-2|TRBV23-1|NA|TRBD1
CASSPRAVTGQGNTGELFF
TGCGCCAGCAGCCCGAGGGCGGTTACGGGACAGGGGAACACCGGGGAGCTGTTTTTT
>TRBJ2-1|TRBV6-6|NA|NA
CASSYTVAAYNEQFF
TGTGCCAGCAGTTATACAGTCGCCGCCTACAATGAGCAGTTCTTC
>TRBJ2-5|TRBV13|NA|TRBD2
CASSESGSQGETQYF
TGTGCCAGCAGCGAGAGCGGGAGCCAAGGAGAGACCCAGTACTTC
>TRBJ2-2|TRBV7-3|NA|NA
CASSSTVTGELFF
TGTGCCAGCAGCTCTACCGTCACCGGGGAGCTGTTTTTT
>TRBJ2-3|TRBV15|NA|NA
CATSRRASGTDTQYF
TGTGCCACCAGCAGGAGGGCCTCCGGGACAGATACGCAGTATTTT
>TRBJ1-3|TRBV30|NA|NA
CAWSRGGSGNTIYF
TGTGCCTGGAGTCGAGGGGGCTCTGGAAACACCATATATTTT
>TRBJ2-7|TRBV28|NA|NA
CASSLFYGGTYEQYF
TGTGCCAGCAGTTTATTTTACGGGGGAACCTACGAGCAGTACTTC
>TRBJ2-2|TRBV2|NA|TRBD2
CASSGLAGNTGELFF
TGTGCCAGCAGCGGACTAGCGGGAAACACCGGGGAGCTGTTTTTT
>TRBJ2-7|TRBV7-2|NA|TRBD2
CASSPLGLAGEQYF
TGTGCCAGCAGCCCCCTGGGACTAGCGGGCGAGCAGTACTTC
>TRBJ2-2|TRBV7-9|NA|NA
CASSSASGELFF
TGTGCCAGCAGCTCAGCCTCCGGGGAGCTGTTTTTT
>TRBJ2-7|TRBV28|NA|NA
CARGRGYEQYF
TGTGCCAGGGGGAGAGGCTACGAGCAGTACTTC
>TRBJ1-1|TRBV5-1|once|NA
CASSLEQGLGEAFF
TGCGCCAGCAGCTTGGAACAGGGCCTCGGTGAAGCTTTCTTT
>TRBJ2-1|TRBV7-9|once|TRBD1
CASSLTDRVTNEQFF
TGTGCCAGCAGCTTAACGGACAGGGTAACAAATGAGCAGTTCTTC
>TRBJ2-7|TRBV19|NA|TRBD1
CASGQGVYEQYF
TGTGCCAGTGGACAGGGGGTCTACGAGCAGTACTTC
>TRBJ2-1|TRBV7-3|NA|NA
CASSLTPGVGTEQFF
TGTGCCAGCAGCTTAACTCCGGGAGTAGGGACTGAGCAGTTCTTC
>TRBJ2-7|TRBV28|NA|TRBD2
CASSDWGTSGPSSYEQYF
TGTGCCAGCAGCGACTGGGGGACTAGCGGCCCGAGCTCCTACGAGCAGTACTTC